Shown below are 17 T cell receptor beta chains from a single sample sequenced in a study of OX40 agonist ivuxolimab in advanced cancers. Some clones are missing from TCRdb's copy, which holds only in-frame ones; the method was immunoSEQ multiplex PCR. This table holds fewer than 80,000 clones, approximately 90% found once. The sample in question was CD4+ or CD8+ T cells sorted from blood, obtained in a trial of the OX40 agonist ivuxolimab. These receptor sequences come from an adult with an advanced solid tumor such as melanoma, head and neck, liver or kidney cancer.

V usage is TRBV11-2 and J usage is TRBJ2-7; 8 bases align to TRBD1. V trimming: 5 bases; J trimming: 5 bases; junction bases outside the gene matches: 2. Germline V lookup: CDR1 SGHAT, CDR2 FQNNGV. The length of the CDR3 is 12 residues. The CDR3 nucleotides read TGTGCCAGCAGCCCGGACAGGGACGAGCAGTACTTC. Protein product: CASSPDRDEQYF.

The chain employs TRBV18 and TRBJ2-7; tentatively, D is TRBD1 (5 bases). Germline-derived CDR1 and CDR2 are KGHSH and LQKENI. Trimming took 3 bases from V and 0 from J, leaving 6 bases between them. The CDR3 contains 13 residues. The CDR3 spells CASSPDNSYEQYF. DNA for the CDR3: TGTGCCAGCTCACCGGACAACTCCTACGAGCAGTACTTC.

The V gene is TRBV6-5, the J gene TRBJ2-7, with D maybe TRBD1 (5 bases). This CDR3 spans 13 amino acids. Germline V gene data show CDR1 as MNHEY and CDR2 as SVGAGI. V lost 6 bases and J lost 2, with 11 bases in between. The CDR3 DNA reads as TGTGCCAGCAGCGAACAGGTGACCTACGAGCAGTACTTC. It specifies CASSEQVTYEQYF.

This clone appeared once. In nucleotides, the CDR3 is TGTGCCAGTAGTATAGATCCTAGCGGCAGCAATGAGCAGTTCTTC. This codes for CASSIDPSGSNEQFF. The gene calls are TRBV19 and TRBJ2-1; 7 nucleotides agree with TRBD2. Germline CDR1 is LNHDA and CDR2 is SQIVND (reference sequence). CDR3 length: 15 residues. The J segment lost 6 bases and the V segment lost 0 bases, leaving 5 bases of the junction unmatched. Full variable domain (missing parts from reference TRBV19 and TRBJ2-1): DGGITQSPKYLFRKEGQNVTLSCEQNLNHDAMYWYRQDPGQGLRLIYYSQIVNDFQKGDIAEGYSVSREKKESFPLTVTSAQKNPTAFYLCASSIDPSGSNEQFFGPGTRLTVL.

CDR3: CASSERGTGDSGANVLTF. In DNA, the CDR3 is TGTGCCAGCAGCGAACGGGGGACAGGGGACTCTGGGGCCAACGTCCTGACTTTC. This sequence joins TRBV9 and TRBJ2-6; TRBD1 matches 10 bases. V shed 3 bases and J 0 bases; nucleotides not matched to a gene: 6. The germline CDR1 and CDR2 sequences are SGDLS and YYNGEE. CDR3 length equals 18 residues.

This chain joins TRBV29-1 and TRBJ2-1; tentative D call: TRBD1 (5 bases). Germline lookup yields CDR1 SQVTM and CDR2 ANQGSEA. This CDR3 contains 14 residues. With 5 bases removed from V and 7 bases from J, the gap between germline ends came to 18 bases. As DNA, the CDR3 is TGCAGCGTTCTGAGGCCTGCAGGGTTTAATGAGCAGTTCTTC. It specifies CSVLRPAGFNEQFF.

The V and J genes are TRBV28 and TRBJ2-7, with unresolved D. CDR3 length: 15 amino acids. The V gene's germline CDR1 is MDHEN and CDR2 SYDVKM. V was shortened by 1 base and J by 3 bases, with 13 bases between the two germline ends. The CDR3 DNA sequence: TGTGCCAGCAGTTTATACCCGGCGTCTTTCTACGAGCAGTACTTC. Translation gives CASSLYPASFYEQYF.

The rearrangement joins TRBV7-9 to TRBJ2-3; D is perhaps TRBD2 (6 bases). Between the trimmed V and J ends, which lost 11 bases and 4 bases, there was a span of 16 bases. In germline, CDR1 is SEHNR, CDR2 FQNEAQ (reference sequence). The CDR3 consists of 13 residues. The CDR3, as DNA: TGTGCCTTACAGACTAGTTACGCAGATACGCAGTATTTT. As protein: CALQTSYADTQYF.

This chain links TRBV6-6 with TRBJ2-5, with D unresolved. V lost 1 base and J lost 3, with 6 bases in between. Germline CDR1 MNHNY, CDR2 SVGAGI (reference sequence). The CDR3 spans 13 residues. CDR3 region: CASSYFREETQYF. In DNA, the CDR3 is TGTGCCAGCAGTTACTTCAGAGAAGAGACCCAGTACTTC.

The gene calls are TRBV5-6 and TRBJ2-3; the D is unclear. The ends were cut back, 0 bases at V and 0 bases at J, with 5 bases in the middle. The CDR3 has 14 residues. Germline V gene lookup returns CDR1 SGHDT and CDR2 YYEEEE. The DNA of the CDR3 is TGTGCCAGCAGCTTGGACCAAAGCACAGATACGCAGTATTTT. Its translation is CASSLDQSTDTQYF.

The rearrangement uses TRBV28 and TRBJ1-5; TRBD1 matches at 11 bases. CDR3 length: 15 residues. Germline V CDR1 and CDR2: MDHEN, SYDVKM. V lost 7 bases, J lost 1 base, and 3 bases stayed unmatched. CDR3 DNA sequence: TGTGCCAGCATCGGGACAGGGGGGAGCAATCAGCCCCAGCATTTT. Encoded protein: CASIGTGGSNQPQHF.

CDR3 DNA sequence: TGCGCCAGCAGCCTCCGCGGCAAGACGGTTAATGAGCAGTTCTTC. Its protein is CASSLRGKTVNEQFF. The gene calls are TRBV4-1 and TRBJ2-1, with D uncertain. The CDR3 length is 15 residues. Trimming cost V 4 bases and J 7 bases, with 17 bases left between them. CDR1 is MGHRA and CDR2 is YSYEKL in the germline V gene.

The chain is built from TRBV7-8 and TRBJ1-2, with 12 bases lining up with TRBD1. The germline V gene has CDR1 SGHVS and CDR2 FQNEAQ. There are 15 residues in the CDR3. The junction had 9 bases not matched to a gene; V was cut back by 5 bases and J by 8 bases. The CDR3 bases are TGTGCCAGCAGCCCGGGGACAGGGGGCGCGGAAGGCTACACCTTC. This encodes CASSPGTGGAEGYTF.

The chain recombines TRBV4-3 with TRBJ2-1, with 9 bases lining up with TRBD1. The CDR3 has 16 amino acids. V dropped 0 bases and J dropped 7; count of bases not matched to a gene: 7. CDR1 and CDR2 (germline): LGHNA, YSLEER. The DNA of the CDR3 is TGCGCCAGCAGCCAAGAAAGACAGGGGGTTTGGAATGAGCAGTTCTTC. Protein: CASSQERQGVWNEQFF.

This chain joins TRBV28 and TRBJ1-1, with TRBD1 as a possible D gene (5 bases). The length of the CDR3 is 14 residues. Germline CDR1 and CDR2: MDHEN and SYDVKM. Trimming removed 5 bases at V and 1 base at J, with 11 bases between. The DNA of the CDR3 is TGTGCCAGCAGTCCAACACAGGAGAACACTGAAGCTTTCTTT. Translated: CASSPTQENTEAFF.

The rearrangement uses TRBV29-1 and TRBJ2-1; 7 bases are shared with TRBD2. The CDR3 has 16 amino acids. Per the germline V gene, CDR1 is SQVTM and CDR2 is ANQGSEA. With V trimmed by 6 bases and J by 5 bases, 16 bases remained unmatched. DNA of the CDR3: TGCAGCGTCGTCTTCTTCAAGGACACTAGCGACAATGAGCAGTTCTTC. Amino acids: CSVVFFKDTSDNEQFF.

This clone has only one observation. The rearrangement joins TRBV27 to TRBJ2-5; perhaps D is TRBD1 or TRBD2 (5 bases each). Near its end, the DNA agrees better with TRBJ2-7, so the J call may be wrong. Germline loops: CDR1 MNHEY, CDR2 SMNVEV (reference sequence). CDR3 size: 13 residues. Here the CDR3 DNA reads TGTGCCAGCAGCTCGGGGCAGTCCTACGAGCAGTACTTC. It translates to CASSSGQSYEQYF.